This T cell receptor beta chain is drawn from a study of preoperative IRX-2 immunotherapy in early breast cancer. Measured with immunoSEQ multiplex PCR; TCRdb has only the in-frame clones, and not every one. Altogether 20,000 to 30,000 clones are present, roughly nine tenths being singletons, with the ten largest covering about 9.4%. The CDR3 contains 16 residues. The V gene lost 1 base and the J gene lost 4 bases, with 14 bases spanning the gap. Germline CDR1 reads MGHDK; CDR2 reads SYGVNS. The treatment was: preoperative locoregional IRX-2 cytokine immunotherapy. Patients received preoperative, locoregional IRX-2 cytokine immunotherapy in a phase Ib study.

This specimen consisted of tumor tissue, obtained after IRX-2 immunotherapy. The chain has TRBV25-1 and TRBJ2-1; TRBD2 might be the D (6 bases). This clonotype was obtained from a human donor with breast cancer. Here the CDR3 DNA reads TGTGCCAGCAGTGAATCTCGGAGGGCCGAGTACAATGAGCAGTTCTTC. This codes for CASSESRRAEYNEQFF.